This T cell receptor (beta chain) was retrieved from a study of blood T cell repertoires in COVID-19. Study context: COVID-19 samples collected from the United States, Italy and Spain covered acute and convalescent phases. Nucleic acid was either cDNA or gDNA, and it came from T cells, B-cell-depleted T cells, or PBMCs.

This clone was counted only a few times. Original processing notes: How many nucleated cells were present was estimated from reference gene primer amplification. TCRdb keeps only in-frame clones here, not all; method: immunoSEQ multiplex PCR. V, J and clone size were drawn from that table, and D and trimming were deduced from the DNA. The sample has a few hundred thousand clones; approximately 85% are singletons. The receptor comes from a woman in her fifties or sixties with acute or convalescent COVID-19. Sequencing was performed on peripheral blood.

Here the CDR3 DNA reads TGTGCCAGCAGCCAGGCACGGACAGGGGTTAACTATGGCTACACCTTC. Amino acids: CASSQARTGVNYGYTF. The V gene is TRBV13, the J gene TRBJ1-2, with 9 bases matching TRBD1. Germline V gene lookup returns CDR1 PRHDT and CDR2 FYEKMQ (reference sequence). The length of the CDR3 is 16 residues. Trimming at V came to 5 bases and at J to 1 base, leaving 8 bases not matched to a gene.